Many counts were recorded for the clone carrying this TCR beta chain. What it recognizes is unknown. Deletions cut 7 bases from V and 0 bases from J, with 16 bases between. This CDR3 has 14 residues. Germline V lookup: CDR1 DFQATT, CDR2 SNEGSKA (reference sequence). This specimen comes from a study of metastatic and nonmetastatic thyroid tumors. Study-wide background: Repertoire data that came from the blood and tumor or nodule tissue of malignant and benign thyroid patients were compared. Study outcomes and limitations: Benign nodules were reported to have significantly lower TCR beta diversity than malignant thyroid tumors, in blood and tumor.

No patient had received any treatment before thyroid surgery. Methods used by the authors: The study's classifier, a distant-metastasis tool for papillary thyroid cancer, was built using CDR3 differences across clinicopathological groups. TCRdb re-processed the PCR reads through MiXCR. Clone size and V and J calls follow TCRdb, not the original study. In the table there are 35,000 to 50,000 clones, about 12% of which are singletons. This sequence originates from a male donor with papillary thyroid cancer or a benign thyroid nodule (not recorded which). Some clones in this sample may be carry-over from other donors' samples. The sample consisted of blood. The chain is built from TRBV20-1 and TRBJ2-7, with a weak D call TRBD2 (6 bases). CDR3 bases: TGCAGTGAATCTCCCGCGGGGAGCTCCTACGAGCAGTACTTC. This sequence encodes CSESPAGSSYEQYF.